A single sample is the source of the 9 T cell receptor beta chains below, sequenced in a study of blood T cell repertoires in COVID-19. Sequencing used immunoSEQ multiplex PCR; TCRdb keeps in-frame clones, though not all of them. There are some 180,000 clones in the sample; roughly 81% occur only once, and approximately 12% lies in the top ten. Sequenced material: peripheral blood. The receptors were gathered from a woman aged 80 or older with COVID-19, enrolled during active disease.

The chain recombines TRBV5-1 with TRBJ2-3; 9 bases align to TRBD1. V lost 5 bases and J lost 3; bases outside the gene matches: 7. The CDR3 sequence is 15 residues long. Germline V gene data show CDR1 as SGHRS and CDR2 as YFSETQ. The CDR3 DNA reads TGCGCCAGCAGAAAAACAGGGGGCGGGACAGATACGCAGTATTTT. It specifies CASRKTGGGTDTQYF.

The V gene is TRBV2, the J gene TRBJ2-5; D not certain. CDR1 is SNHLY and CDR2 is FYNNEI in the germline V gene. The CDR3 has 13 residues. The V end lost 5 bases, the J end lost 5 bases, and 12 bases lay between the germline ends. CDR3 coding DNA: TGTGCCAGCAGTTATGGCTCCGTGGAGACCCAGTACTTC. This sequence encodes CASSYGSVETQYF.

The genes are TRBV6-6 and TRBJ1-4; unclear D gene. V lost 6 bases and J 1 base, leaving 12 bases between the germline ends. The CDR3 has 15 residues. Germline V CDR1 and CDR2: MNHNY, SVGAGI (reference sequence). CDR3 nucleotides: TGTGCCAGCAGCCACTACGGGAGAACTAATGAAAAACTGTTTTTT. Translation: CASSHYGRTNEKLFF.

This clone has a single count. CDR3 in amino acids: CASSLNVGLGTDTQYF. CDR3 DNA sequence: TGTGCCAGCAGCTTAAATGTGGGGCTGGGCACAGATACGCAGTATTTT. The chain has TRBV7-3 and TRBJ2-3, with D maybe TRBD1 (5 bases). Trimming pared 1 base from V and 1 base from J, leaving 12 bases between. CDR1 SGHTA and CDR2 FQGTGA come from the germline V gene. The CDR3 sequence is 16 residues long.

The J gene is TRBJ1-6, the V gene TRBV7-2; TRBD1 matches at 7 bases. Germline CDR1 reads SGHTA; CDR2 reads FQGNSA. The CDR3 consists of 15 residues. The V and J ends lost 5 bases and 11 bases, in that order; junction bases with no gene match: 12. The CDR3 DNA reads TGTGCCAGCAGCGAACAGGGGCAGGGTTTCGCACCCCTCCACTTT. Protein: CASSEQGQGFAPLHF.

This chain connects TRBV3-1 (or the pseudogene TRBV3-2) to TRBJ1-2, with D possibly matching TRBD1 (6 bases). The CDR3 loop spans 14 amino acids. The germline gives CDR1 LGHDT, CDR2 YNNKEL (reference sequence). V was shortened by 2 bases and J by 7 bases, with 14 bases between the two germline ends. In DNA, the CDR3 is TGTGCCAGCAGCCAATGGGACACTCAAGTTGGCTACACCTTC. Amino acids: CASSQWDTQVGYTF.

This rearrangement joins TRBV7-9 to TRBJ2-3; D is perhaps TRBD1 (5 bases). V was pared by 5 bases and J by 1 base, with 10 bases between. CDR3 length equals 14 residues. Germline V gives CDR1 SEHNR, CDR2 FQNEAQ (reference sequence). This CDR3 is CASSASRGTDTQYF. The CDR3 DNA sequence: TGTGCCAGCAGCGCATCCAGGGGCACAGATACGCAGTATTTT.

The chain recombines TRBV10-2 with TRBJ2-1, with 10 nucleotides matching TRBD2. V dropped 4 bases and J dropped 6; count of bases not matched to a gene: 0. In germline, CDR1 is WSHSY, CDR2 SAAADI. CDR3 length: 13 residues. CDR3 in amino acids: CASSGTSGNEQFF. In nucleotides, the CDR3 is TGCGCCAGCAGTGGGACTAGCGGCAATGAGCAGTTCTTC.

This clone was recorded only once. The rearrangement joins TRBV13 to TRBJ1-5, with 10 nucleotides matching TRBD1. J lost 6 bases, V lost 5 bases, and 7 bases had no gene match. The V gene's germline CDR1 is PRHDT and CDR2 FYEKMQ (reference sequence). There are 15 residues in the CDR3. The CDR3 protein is CASSEGQGVGQPQHF. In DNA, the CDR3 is TGTGCCAGCAGCGAAGGACAGGGGGTTGGTCAGCCCCAGCATTTT.